A single T cell receptor beta chain is shown here with its context. The V end lost 3 bases, the J end lost 4 bases, and 10 bases lay between the germline ends. This CDR3 is built from 13 residues. Looked up from germline, CDR1 is SEHNR and CDR2 is FQNEAQ (reference sequence). This sample stems from a study of T cell responses to AZD1222 COVID-19 vaccine. Here immunoSEQ multiplex PCR was the method, and the copy in TCRdb shows in-frame clones only, minus some. The data contain around 120,000 clones, about 92% of them singletons. The source was peripheral blood, collected 28 days after the second AZD1222 dose. The J gene is TRBJ2-7, the V gene TRBV7-9, with D perhaps TRBD2 (6 bases). The receptor was isolated from an adult who received the AZD1222 COVID-19 vaccine. The CDR3 here is CASSFGGIYEQYF. DNA for the CDR3: TGTGCCAGCAGCTTCGGGGGTATTTACGAGCAGTACTTC.